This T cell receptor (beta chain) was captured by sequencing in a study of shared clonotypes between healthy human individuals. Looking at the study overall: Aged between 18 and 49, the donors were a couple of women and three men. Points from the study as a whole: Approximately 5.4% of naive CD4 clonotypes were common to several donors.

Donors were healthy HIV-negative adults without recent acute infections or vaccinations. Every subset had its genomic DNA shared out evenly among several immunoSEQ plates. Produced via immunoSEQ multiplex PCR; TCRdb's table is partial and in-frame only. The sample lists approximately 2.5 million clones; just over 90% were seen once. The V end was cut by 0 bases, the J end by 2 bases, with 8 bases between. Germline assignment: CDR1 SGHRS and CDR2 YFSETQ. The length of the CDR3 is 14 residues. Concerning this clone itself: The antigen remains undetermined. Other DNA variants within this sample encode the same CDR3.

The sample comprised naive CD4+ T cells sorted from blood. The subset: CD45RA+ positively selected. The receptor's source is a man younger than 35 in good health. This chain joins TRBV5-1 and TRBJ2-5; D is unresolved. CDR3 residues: CASSLAPGQETQYF. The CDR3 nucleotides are TGCGCCAGCAGCTTGGCCCCAGGTCAAGAGACCCAGTACTTC.